One and the same sample provided the 31 T cell receptor beta chains below, sequenced in a study of cytomegalovirus exposure and HLA in healthy donors. 13 Jbeta primers and 60 Vbeta primers were used for the PCR. The table came from immunoSEQ multiplex PCR; TCRdb's copy has only in-frame clones and leaves some out. The table shows some 100,000 clones, with about 74% occurring only once. The sequencing sample was made of PBMCs. These TCRs come from a female donor in good health and CMV-seronegative.

The chain is built from TRBV6-5 and TRBJ1-1; perhaps TRBD1 as D (5 bases). The V end lost 6 bases, the J end lost 3 bases, and 14 bases lay between the germline ends. This CDR3 contains 14 residues. CDR1 and CDR2 (germline): MNHEY, SVGAGI. CDR3 DNA: TGTGCCAGCAGGCCCTTCGGGGGAGACACTGAAGCTTTCTTT. This gives the protein CASRPFGGDTEAFF.

The chain carries TRBV6-5 and TRBJ1-2, with a weak D call TRBD1 (6 bases). Germline CDR1 is MNHEY and CDR2 is SVGAGI. Trimming cost V 6 bases and J 8 bases, with 10 bases left between them. This CDR3 has 11 amino acids. The CDR3 DNA follows: TGTGCCAGCAGGGACAGTGGAGGCTACACCTTC. This translates into CASRDSGGYTF.

As concerns this clone: The sample holds other DNA sequences that translate to the same CDR3. In nucleotides, the CDR3 is TGTGCCAGCAGCTCCCGGGACAGGGGGCCCTACGAGCAGTACTTC. It yields the protein CASSSRDRGPYEQYF. The V and J genes are TRBV11-2 and TRBJ2-7; 12 nucleotides align to TRBD1. After removal of 4 bases from V and 2 bases from J, the junction contained 3 bases not matched to a gene. The CDR3 runs 15 residues. Germline V gives CDR1 SGHAT, CDR2 FQNNGV.

The chain couples TRBV13 to TRBJ1-1; the D is unclear. Per germline, CDR1 PRHDT and CDR2 FYEKMQ (reference sequence). Trimming removed 5 bases at V and 3 bases at J, with 13 bases between. This CDR3 is built from 14 residues. This CDR3 reads CASSDPDGDTEAFF. The DNA for the CDR3 is TGTGCCAGCAGCGATCCCGACGGGGACACTGAAGCTTTCTTT.

V is TRBV7-2 and J is TRBJ2-3; 8 bases line up with TRBD2. The CDR3 extends over 17 amino acids. The V gene's germline CDR1 is SGHTA and CDR2 FQGNSA. J lost 2 bases, V lost 1 base, and 8 bases had no gene match. In DNA, the CDR3 is TGTGCCAGCAGCTTAGACCCCCCGGGGGGGTACACAGATACGCAGTATTTT. Its protein product is CASSLDPPGGYTDTQYF.

A single count supports this clone. The V and J genes are TRBV7-8 and TRBJ2-2, with 12 bases matching TRBD2. Germline lookup yields CDR1 SGHVS and CDR2 FQNEAQ. CDR3 length equals 17 residues. Trimming removed 3 bases from V and 4 bases from J; junction bases left unmatched: 6. This CDR3 reads CASSLGPGLAGTGELFF. The DNA for the CDR3 is TGTGCCAGCAGCTTGGGGCCGGGACTAGCGGGCACCGGGGAGCTGTTTTTT.

In its sample, this clone was seen a few times. This chain links TRBV4-3 with TRBJ1-4; D gene ambiguous. The CDR3 extends over 14 amino acids. Trimming removed 1 base at V and 5 bases at J, with 8 bases between. Germline V gene data show CDR1 as LGHNA and CDR2 as YSLEER. In DNA form, the CDR3 reads TGCGCCAGCAGCCAAGGCGGAGTCAATGAAAAACTGTTTTTT. This gives the protein CASSQGGVNEKLFF.

The chain recombines TRBV30 with TRBJ1-6; D uncertain. V was shortened by 3 bases and J by 9 bases, with 15 bases between the two germline ends. The CDR3 has 14 residues. CDR1 is GTSNPN, CDR2 SVGIG, per germline (reference sequence). CDR3 in DNA: TGTGCCTGGAGGGTTTCTGGAGAAGGTTCACCCCTCCACTTT. This translates into CAWRVSGEGSPLHF. Using reference TRBV30 and TRBJ1-6 for the parts outside the CDR3, the full variable domain is SQTIHQWPATLVQPVGSPLSLECTVEGTSNPNLYWYRQAAGRGLQLLFYSVGIGQISSEVPQNLSASRPQDRQFILSSKKLLLSDSGFYLCAWRVSGEGSPLHFGNGTRLTVT.

V usage is TRBV19 and J usage is TRBJ2-7; a weak D match, TRBD2 (6 bases). V was clipped by 3 bases and J by 3 bases, with 24 bases between them. The CDR3 contains 18 residues. The germline gives CDR1 LNHDA, CDR2 SQIVND (reference sequence). The CDR3 DNA reads as TGTGCCAGTAGTATTGGTGGGTGGAGTAGCGGCGACCACTACGAGCAGTACTTC. Residues: CASSIGGWSSGDHYEQYF.

This chain joins TRBV6-4 and TRBJ2-6; D unresolved. V shed 3 bases and J shed 2 bases, with 11 bases lying between them. CDR1 and CDR2 from the germline V gene are MRHNA and SNTAGT. The CDR3 loop spans 16 amino acids. The CDR3 loop reads CASSESVNTGANVLTF. CDR3 DNA: TGTGCCAGCAGTGAATCAGTCAACACTGGGGCCAACGTCCTGACTTTC.

This clone was seen just once. The chain joins TRBV28 to TRBJ1-1; a weak D match, TRBD1 (5 bases). Per the germline V gene, CDR1 is MDHEN and CDR2 is SYDVKM. The CDR3 consists of 13 residues. V was cut by 6 bases and J by 6 bases, with 14 bases left in between. In DNA form, the CDR3 reads TGTGCCAGCAGGGCAACAGGTCTCCCTGAAGCTTTCTTT. This sequence encodes CASRATGLPEAFF.

This clone has only a few counts. The chain couples TRBV7-9 to TRBJ2-7, with a weak D call TRBD1 (6 bases). V dropped 2 bases and J dropped 4 bases, with 18 bases sitting between them. This CDR3 has 16 residues. The germline gives CDR1 SEHNR, CDR2 FQNEAQ (reference sequence). CDR3: CASSLIRGGLPYEQYF. For the CDR3, the DNA is TGTGCCAGCAGCTTAATCCGAGGGGGTCTTCCGTACGAGCAGTACTTC.

This clone was picked up a small number of times. The V gene is TRBV4-2, the J gene TRBJ2-2; possible D gene TRBD1, 5 bases. Trimming stripped 0 bases from V and 6 bases from J, with 8 bases between. Germline V CDR1 and CDR2: LGHNA, YNFKEQ. CDR3 length: 14 residues. The CDR3: CASSQDGAAGELFF. In DNA, the CDR3 is TGTGCCAGCAGCCAAGATGGGGCCGCCGGGGAGCTGTTTTTT.

The V and J genes are TRBV4-3 and TRBJ2-2, with D maybe TRBD2 (5 bases). This CDR3 contains 14 residues. From germline, CDR1 is LGHNA and CDR2 YSLEER. V shed 2 bases and J shed 7 bases, with 11 bases lying between them. CDR3 region: CASSQFAGGGELFF. The CDR3 DNA sequence: TGCGCCAGCAGCCAATTTGCGGGTGGCGGGGAGCTGTTTTTT.

The chain links TRBV4-3 to TRBJ2-6, with D possibly being TRBD1 (6 bases). CDR3 length: 18 amino acids. Trimming took 4 bases from V and 1 from J, leaving 17 bases between them. Germline V gene sequence: CDR1 LGHNA, CDR2 YSLEER. CDR3 in amino acids: CASSPRYREASGANVLTF. Here the CDR3 DNA reads TGCGCCAGCAGCCCAAGGTACAGGGAAGCTTCTGGGGCCAACGTCCTGACTTTC.

The count of this clone is one. The chain couples TRBV12-5 to TRBJ1-3; no clear D gene. CDR1 is LGHNT, CDR2 FRNRAP, per germline. Trimming stripped 0 bases from V and 0 bases from J, with 21 bases between. The CDR3 loop spans 20 amino acids. DNA for the CDR3: TGTGCTAGTGGTTTGGTAATTAATGGGCAGGACTTTCTCTCTGGAAACACCATATATTTT. It translates to CASGLVINGQDFLSGNTIYF.

The sample holds one count of this clone. This rearrangement joins TRBV7-8 to TRBJ1-1; D gene ambiguous. CDR3 length equals 15 residues. Trimming took 5 bases from V and 1 from J, leaving 14 bases between them. The germline gives CDR1 SGHVS, CDR2 FQNEAQ. This CDR3 reads CASSPGGRENTEAFF. CDR3 in DNA: TGTGCCAGCAGCCCGGGAGGTCGGGAGAACACTGAAGCTTTCTTT.

V is TRBV15 and J is TRBJ1-2; a possible D gene is TRBD1 (6 bases). Deletions cut 3 bases from V and 1 base from J, with 9 bases between. Germline loops: CDR1 LNHNV, CDR2 YYDKDF (reference sequence). The CDR3 has 14 residues. The CDR3 region has the DNA TGTGCCACCAGCAGGGACAGCGGTAACTATGGCTACACCTTC. Its protein is CATSRDSGNYGYTF.

The rearrangement uses TRBV7-6 and TRBJ1-2; weak D call: TRBD1 (5 bases). With 2 bases removed from V and 7 bases from J, the gap between germline ends came to 14 bases. This CDR3 is 14 amino acids long. Germline loops: CDR1 SGHVS, CDR2 FNYEAQ. The CDR3 nucleotides are TGTGCCAGCAGCTTATCGGCCGGGCAGGGTGGCTACACCTTC. As protein: CASSLSAGQGGYTF.

The CDR3 sequence: CASSESFSASRNEQFF. CDR3 nucleotides: TGTGCCAGCAGTGAAAGTTTTTCAGCGTCCCGGAATGAGCAGTTCTTC. The rearrangement links TRBV2 to TRBJ2-1; D unresolved. CDR3 size: 16 residues. Trimming took off 2 bases at V and 7 bases at J, with 18 bases between the two ends. Germline V gene sequence: CDR1 SNHLY, CDR2 FYNNEI.

The rearrangement uses TRBV10-1 and TRBJ2-1; 9 nucleotides line up with TRBD2. CDR1 is WNHNN and CDR2 is SYGVQD in the germline V gene (reference sequence). The junction had 10 bases not matched to a gene; V was cut back by 3 bases and J by 4 bases. The CDR3 loop spans 17 amino acids. CDR3 nucleotides: TGCGCCAGCAGTGACCTGATTAGCGGGGGCCCTTACAATGAGCAGTTCTTC. Protein sequence: CASSDLISGGPYNEQFF.

CDR3 sequence reads: CASSQSGGLTYNEQFF. DNA for the CDR3: TGCGCCAGCAGTCAATCAGGAGGGTTAACCTACAATGAGCAGTTCTTC. The chain combines TRBV23-1 with TRBJ2-1; D may be TRBD2 (6 bases). TRBV23-1 is an ORF, and what it does is uncertain. The CDR3 covers 16 residues. Trimming pared 0 bases from V and 2 bases from J, leaving 11 bases between.

CDR3 sequence (DNA): TGTGCCAGTACCCCCCAGGACAGACTGGGTTCACCCCTCCACTTT. Translated, it gives CASTPQDRLGSPLHF. The chain carries TRBV19 and TRBJ1-6; D perhaps matches TRBD1 (6 bases). With 7 bases removed from V and 9 bases from J, the gap between germline ends came to 19 bases. The germline V gene encodes CDR1 LNHDA and CDR2 SQIVND (reference sequence). The CDR3 covers 15 residues.

This clone was seen just once. The chain links TRBV30 to TRBJ1-4, with D unresolved. Per the germline V gene, CDR1 is GTSNPN and CDR2 is SVGIG (reference sequence). V lost 8 bases, J lost 0 bases, and 16 bases lay in between. This CDR3 is 15 amino acids long. This chain's CDR3 is CALNLLTATNEKLFF. Here the CDR3 DNA reads TGTGCCCTCAACCTTCTAACGGCAACTAATGAAAAACTGTTTTTT.

The gene calls are TRBV6-1 and TRBJ1-6; D possibly corresponds to TRBD1 (6 bases). CDR1 is MNHNS and CDR2 is SASEGT in the germline V gene. The CDR3 totals 14 residues. The CDR3 here is CATNRDNLNSPLHF. The CDR3 region has the DNA TGTGCAACAAACCGGGACAATCTTAATTCACCCCTCCACTTT.

The chain recombines TRBV5-1 with TRBJ2-7; the match to TRBD1 covers 7 bases. This CDR3 is 15 amino acids long. V shed 0 bases and J 6 bases; nucleotides not matched to a gene: 9. Looked up from germline, CDR1 is SGHRS and CDR2 is YFSETQ. The CDR3 nucleotides are TGCGCCAGCAGCTTGGAGGAAGGACAGGACAGCGAGCAGTACTTC. It is translated as CASSLEEGQDSEQYF.

This chain links TRBV29-1 with TRBJ1-2; the match to TRBD1 covers 7 bases. The germline gives CDR1 SQVTM, CDR2 ANQGSEA. This CDR3 has 13 amino acids. The CDR3 nucleotides read TGCAGAAATAAGGGGGCGGGTAACTATGGCTACACCTTC. This gives the protein CRNKGAGNYGYTF.

The V and J genes are TRBV6-1 and TRBJ2-3; 9 nucleotides line up with TRBD2. CDR1 is MNHNS, CDR2 SASEGT, per germline. The CDR3 contains 13 residues. J lost 5 bases, V lost 6 bases, and 3 bases had no gene match. CDR3 region: CASRTAGGDTQYF. CDR3 nucleotide sequence: TGTGCCAGCAGGACAGCGGGAGGAGATACGCAGTATTTT.

The chain recombines TRBV25-1 with TRBJ2-7; 7 bases match TRBD1. The CDR3 contains 15 residues. Germline CDR1 MGHDK, CDR2 SYGVNS. V shed 5 bases, J shed 3 bases, and the junction held 10 bases outside the gene matches. As DNA, the CDR3 is TGTGCCAGCAGTCCCCAGGGACAGAATTTCTACGAGCAGTACTTC. It is translated as CASSPQGQNFYEQYF.

This chain uses TRBV5-4 with TRBJ2-4; D is uncertain. The CDR3 spans 16 residues. Germline CDR1 is SGHNT and CDR2 is YYREEE (reference sequence). Trimming removed 5 bases from V and 4 bases from J, with 19 bases in between. The DNA of the CDR3 is TGTGCCAGCAGACAGAGTTCCGAGCCTGCAAAAAACATTCAGTACTTC. Its protein product is CASRQSSEPAKNIQYF.

The chain is built from TRBV19 and TRBJ1-5; D gene uncertain. There are 14 residues in the CDR3. V shed 1 base and J shed 3 bases, with 7 bases lying between them. Per the germline V gene, CDR1 is LNHDA and CDR2 is SQIVND (reference sequence). The CDR3 here is CASSIGGNNQPQHF. CDR3 coding DNA: TGTGCCAGTAGTATAGGAGGGAACAATCAGCCCCAGCATTTT.